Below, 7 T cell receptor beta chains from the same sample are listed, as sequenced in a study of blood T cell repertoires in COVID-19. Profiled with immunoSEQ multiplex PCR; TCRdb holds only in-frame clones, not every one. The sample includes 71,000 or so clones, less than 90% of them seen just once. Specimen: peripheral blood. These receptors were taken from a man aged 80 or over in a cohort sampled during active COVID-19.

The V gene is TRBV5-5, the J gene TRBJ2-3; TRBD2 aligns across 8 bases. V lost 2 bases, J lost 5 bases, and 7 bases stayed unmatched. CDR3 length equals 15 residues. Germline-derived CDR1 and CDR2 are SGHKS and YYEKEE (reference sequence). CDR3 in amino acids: CASSFGGARQDTQYF. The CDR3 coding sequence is TGTGCCAGCAGCTTCGGGGGGGCCCGTCAAGATACGCAGTATTTT.

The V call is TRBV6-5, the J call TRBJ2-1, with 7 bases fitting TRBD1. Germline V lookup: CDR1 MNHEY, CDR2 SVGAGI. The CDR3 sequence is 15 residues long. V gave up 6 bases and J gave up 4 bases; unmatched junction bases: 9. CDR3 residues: CASRRQGMGYNEQFF. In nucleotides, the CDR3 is TGTGCCAGCAGGAGACAGGGAATGGGGTACAATGAGCAGTTCTTC.

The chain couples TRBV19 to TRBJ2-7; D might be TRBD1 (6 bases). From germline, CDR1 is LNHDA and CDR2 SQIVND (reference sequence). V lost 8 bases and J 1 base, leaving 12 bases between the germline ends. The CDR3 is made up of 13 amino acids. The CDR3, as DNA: TGTGCCAGTGCACCGGACAGATCCTACGAGCAGTACTTC. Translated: CASAPDRSYEQYF. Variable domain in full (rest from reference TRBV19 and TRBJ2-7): DGGITQSPKYLFRKEGQNVTLSCEQNLNHDAMYWYRQDPGQGLRLIYYSQIVNDFQKGDIAEGYSVSREKKESFPLTVTSAQKNPTAFYLCASAPDRSYEQYFGPGTRLTVT.

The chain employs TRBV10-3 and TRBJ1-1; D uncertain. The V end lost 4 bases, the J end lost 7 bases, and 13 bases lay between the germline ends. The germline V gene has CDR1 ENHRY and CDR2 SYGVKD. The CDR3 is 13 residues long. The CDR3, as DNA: TGTGCCATCAGTGGGATCCGAGGTCTTGAAGCTTTCTTT. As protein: CAISGIRGLEAFF.

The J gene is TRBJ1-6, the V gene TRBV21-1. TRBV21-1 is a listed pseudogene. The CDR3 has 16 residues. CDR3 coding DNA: TGTGCCAGCAGGATTGTGGGGGAGGCGGATAATTCACCCCTCCACTTT. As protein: CASRIVGEADNSPLHF.

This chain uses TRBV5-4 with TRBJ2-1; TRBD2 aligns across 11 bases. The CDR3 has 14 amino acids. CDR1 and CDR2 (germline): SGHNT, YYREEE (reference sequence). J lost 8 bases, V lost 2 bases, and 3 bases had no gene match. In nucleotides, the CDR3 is TGTGCCAGCAGCTTCGGACTAGCGGGCTATGAGCAGTTCTTC. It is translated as CASSFGLAGYEQFF. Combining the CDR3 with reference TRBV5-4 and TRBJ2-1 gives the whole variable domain ETGVTQSPTHLIKTRGQQVTLRCSSQSGHNTVSWYQQALGQGPQFIFQYYREEENGRGNFPPRFSGLQFPNYSSELNVNALELDDSALYLCASSFGLAGYEQFFGPGTRLTVL.

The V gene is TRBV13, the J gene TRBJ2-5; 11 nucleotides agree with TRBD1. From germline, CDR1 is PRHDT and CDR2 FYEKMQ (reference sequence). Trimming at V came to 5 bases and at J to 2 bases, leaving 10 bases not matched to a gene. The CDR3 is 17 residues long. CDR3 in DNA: TGTGCCAGCAGCCGCGGGACAGGGGGTCCCCCACAAGAGACCCAGTACTTC. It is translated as CASSRGTGGPPQETQYF.